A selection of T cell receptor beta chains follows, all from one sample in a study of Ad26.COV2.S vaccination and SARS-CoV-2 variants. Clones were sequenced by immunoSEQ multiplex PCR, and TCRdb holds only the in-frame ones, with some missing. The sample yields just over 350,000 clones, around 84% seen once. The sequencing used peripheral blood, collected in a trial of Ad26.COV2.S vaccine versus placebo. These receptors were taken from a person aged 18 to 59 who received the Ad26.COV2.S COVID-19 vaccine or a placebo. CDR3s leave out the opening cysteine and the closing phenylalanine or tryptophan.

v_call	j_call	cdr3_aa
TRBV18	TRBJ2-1	ASSLAGGPGNEQF
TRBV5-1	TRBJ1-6	ASSSSGQGNSPLH
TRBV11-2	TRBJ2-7	ASSWGRILYEQY
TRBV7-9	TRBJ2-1	ASSLQTGYNEQF
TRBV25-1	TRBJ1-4	ASSEFRGIATNEKLF
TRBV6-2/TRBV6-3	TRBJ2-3	ASSYSNFYSSTDTQY
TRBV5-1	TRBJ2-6	ASSPFPSGGTGANVLT
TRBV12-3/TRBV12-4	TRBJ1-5	ASSLWEGQPQH
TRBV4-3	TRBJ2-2	ASSQQTRGTGELF
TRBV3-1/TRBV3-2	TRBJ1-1	ASSQDRVGLNTEAF
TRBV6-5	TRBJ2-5	ASTNPNIETQY
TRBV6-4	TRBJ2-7	ASGGGAGVHSQLSYEQY
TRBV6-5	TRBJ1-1	ASSYEAATEAF
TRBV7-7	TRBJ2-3	ASSPAKAGGTDTQY
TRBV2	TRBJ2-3	ASNFLAGGKDTQY
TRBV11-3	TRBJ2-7	ASSRQGDEQY
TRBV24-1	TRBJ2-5	ATSDRPKGFQETQY
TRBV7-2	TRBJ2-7	ASSYLGTDQYEQY
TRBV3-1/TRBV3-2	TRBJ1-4	ASSSRDRGTNEKLF
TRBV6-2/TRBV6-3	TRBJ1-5	ASSRQGGQPQH
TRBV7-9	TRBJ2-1	ASSFTDEQF
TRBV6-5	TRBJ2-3	ASSPGTSGTDTQY
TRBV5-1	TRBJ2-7	ASSVGLLSYEQY
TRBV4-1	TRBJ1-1	ASSRDPMNTEAF
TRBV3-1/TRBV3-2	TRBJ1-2	ASSWNADRVYGYT
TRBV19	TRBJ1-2	ASSLPGINYGYT
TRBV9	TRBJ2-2	ASSVLLAGGTGELF
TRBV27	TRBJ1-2	ASSKDRNNYGYT
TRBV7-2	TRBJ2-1	ASSLAWTNSGKQF
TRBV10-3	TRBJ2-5	AISGGASGRETQY
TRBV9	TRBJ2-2	ASSGAGQGVWNTGELF
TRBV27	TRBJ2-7	ASSPETGSGRSEQY
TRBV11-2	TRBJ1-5	ASSLGDKSNQPQH
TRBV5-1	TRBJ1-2	ASSLMGDGYT
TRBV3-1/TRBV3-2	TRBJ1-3	ASSIQGGSGNTIY
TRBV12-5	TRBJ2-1	ASGPPGWNNEQF
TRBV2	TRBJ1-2	ASSERRDSYGYT
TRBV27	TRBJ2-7	ASSYTGLYEQY